The clone carrying this T cell receptor beta chain was counted between two and nine times. This specimen comes from a study of lymphopenia after photon versus proton radiotherapy. CDR3 size: 14 residues. Germline CDR1 is MNHEY and CDR2 is SMNVEV (reference sequence). The V gene lost 3 bases and the J gene lost 6 bases, with 14 bases spanning the gap. TCRdb's copy holds only in-frame clones and misses some; the assay was immunoSEQ multiplex PCR. The sample includes over 25,000 clones, over 80% of them seen just once. The V gene is TRBV27, the J gene TRBJ1-2; the D gene is possibly TRBD1 (6 bases). This TCR was recovered from a woman aged 55 to 70 with cholangiocarcinoma. Some clones in this sample may be carry-over from other donors' samples. The sequenced sample was peripheral blood, obtained from a patient treated with proton-based radiotherapy. This chain's CDR3 is CASSFRGIRNGYTF. DNA for the CDR3: TGTGCCAGCAGTTTCAGGGGCATACGGAATGGCTACACCTTC.